The text below deals with one T cell receptor beta chain. Its antigen is currently unknown. The junction and the germline gene differ at one end; a read error may be behind it. The data are from a study of regulatory T cells in long-lasting Graves disease. Study conclusions and caveats: Relative to new patients (under 1,000), persistent patients exhibited greater sharing of public clonotypes (2,741).

The length of the CDR3 is 16 residues. In germline, CDR1 is SNHLY, CDR2 FYNNEI. Libraries of TCR beta came from iRepertoire HTBI primers plus Arm-PCR of CDR3 regions. One entry per CDR3 protein results from TCRdb running MiXCR on the multiplex PCR reads. The repertoire includes about 420,000 distinct CDR3 sequences, 15% to 20% of them detected once, and about 23% sits in the top ten. Time point specified: newly diagnosed GD, antithyroid drugs for less than 3 months. The TCR library was made from RNA that had been extracted from PBMCs in TRIzol. These data also formed part of another study, on T cells in Graves' hyperthyroidism and ophthalmopathy.

The sample was peripheral blood mononuclear cells (PBMCs), taken at new diagnosis, from a patient treated with antithyroid drugs. The chain has TRBV2 and TRBJ1-1; 9 nucleotides line up with TRBD1. The TCR comes from a woman aged 18-35 years with Graves disease. The CDR3 DNA sequence: TGTGCCAGCAGTGGATTTACGGACAGGGGTGACACTGAAGCTGTCTTT. The encoded protein is CASSGFTDRGDTEAVF.